What follows are 9 T cell receptor beta chains derived from one specimen sequenced in a study of regulatory T cells in long-lasting Graves disease. Investigators prepared the TCR beta libraries by applying iRepertoire HTBI primers and Arm-PCR of CDR3 regions. A single record per CDR3 protein comes from TCRdb applying MiXCR to the multiplex PCR reads. This repertoire shows about 220,000 distinct CDR3 sequences, roughly 20% found once; its top ten account for about an eighth. The time point denotes: newly diagnosed GD, antithyroid drugs for less than 3 months. PBMC-derived RNA was used for the TCR library. These data also featured in a second study, about T cells in Graves' hyperthyroidism and ophthalmopathy.

The sample was peripheral blood mononuclear cells (PBMCs), taken at new diagnosis, from a patient treated with antithyroid drugs. The source of these receptors is a woman aged 30 to 39 with Graves disease.

With respect to this clonotype: Given a much more abundant clone one base away, this may be a read error. The genes are TRBV4-1 and TRBJ2-7, with 15 nucleotides matching TRBD2. Germline values: CDR1 MGHRA, CDR2 YSYEKL. V was clipped by 3 bases and J by 6 bases; unmatched bases: 12. The CDR3 contains 18 residues. The CDR3 here is CASSHNPLGLAGGPEQYF. CDR3 bases: TGCGCCAGCAGCCACAACCCCTTGGGACTAGCGGGAGGCCCCGAGCAGTACTTC.

V gene TRBV20-1 combines with J gene TRBJ2-1, with unresolved D. Deletions cut 0 bases from V and 0 bases from J, with 12 bases between. Germline values: CDR1 DFQATT, CDR2 SNEGSKA (reference sequence). CDR3 length: 16 residues. The DNA of the CDR3 is TGCAGTGCTAGAGATGATTGGATGAGCTCCTACAATGAGCAGTTCTTC. Amino acid sequence: CSARDDWMSSYNEQFF.

This clonotype was observed many times. This chain links TRBV12-3 or TRBV12-4 with TRBJ1-1; D gene ambiguous. The CDR3 consists of 13 residues. Deletions cut 3 bases from V and 2 bases from J, with 7 bases between. CDR3 sequence (DNA): TGTGCCAGCAGTTTTGGGCCCAACACTGAAGCTTTCTTT. Its translation: CASSFGPNTEAFF.

The sample holds many counts of this clonotype. The V call is TRBV7-9, the J call TRBJ2-7; D is unresolved. This CDR3 is built from 13 residues. V lost 1 base and J lost 2, with 6 bases in between. CDR1 is SEHNR, CDR2 FQNEAQ, per germline (reference sequence). The CDR3 nucleotides are TGTGCCAGCAGCTTAGACGGGCCCTACGAGCAGTACTTC. It yields the protein CASSLDGPYEQYF.

The rearrangement uses TRBV4-2 and TRBJ2-3; D is undetermined. CDR1 is LGHNA, CDR2 YNFKEQ, per germline. V was pared by 1 base and J by 0 bases, with 11 bases between. This CDR3 spans 16 amino acids. DNA of the CDR3: TGTGCCAGCAGCCAAGGGCTGGCCCAAAGCACAGATACGCAGTATTTT. The encoded protein is CASSQGLAQSTDTQYF.

About this clonotype itself: This may be a read error: a much more frequent sequence differs by one nucleotide. This chain links TRBV28 with TRBJ1-5, with D uncertain. V dropped 7 bases and J dropped 7 bases, with 17 bases sitting between them. CDR3 length: 14 residues. CDR1 and CDR2 (germline): MDHEN, SYDVKM. CDR3 DNA: TGTGCCAGCATTTTTCTATCTACCGGGCAGCCCCAGCATTTT. Its protein product is CASIFLSTGQPQHF.

This clonotype was seen ten or more times. This chain joins TRBV24-1 and TRBJ2-5, with D maybe TRBD2 (5 bases). Trimming left V 1 base short and J 6 bases short, with 11 bases between. Germline-derived CDR1 and CDR2 are KGHDR and SFDVKD. The CDR3 has 14 residues. The CDR3 sequence: CATSDFPWEKTQYF. DNA for the CDR3: TGTGCCACCAGTGATTTTCCCTGGGAGAAGACCCAGTACTTC.

This rearrangement joins TRBV19 to TRBJ2-3; the match to TRBD2 covers 9 bases. Germline assignment: CDR1 LNHDA and CDR2 SQIVND (reference sequence). V shed 3 bases and J 3 bases; nucleotides not matched to a gene: 7. This CDR3 region has 16 residues. In nucleotides, the CDR3 is TGTGCCAGTAGTATGGGGGGAAGCGGGGGGACAGATACGCAGTATTTT. This translates into CASSMGGSGGTDTQYF.

This clonotype was seen at least ten times. The chain combines TRBV6-2 or TRBV6-3 with TRBJ2-1; D is perhaps TRBD1 (6 bases). Germline V CDR1 and CDR2: MNHEY, SVGEGT. V lost 5 bases and J lost 13, with 15 bases in between. The CDR3 totals 12 residues. The DNA of the CDR3 is TGTGCCAGCAGTGGCACGACAGGTACACAGTTCTTC. Amino acids: CASSGTTGTQFF.